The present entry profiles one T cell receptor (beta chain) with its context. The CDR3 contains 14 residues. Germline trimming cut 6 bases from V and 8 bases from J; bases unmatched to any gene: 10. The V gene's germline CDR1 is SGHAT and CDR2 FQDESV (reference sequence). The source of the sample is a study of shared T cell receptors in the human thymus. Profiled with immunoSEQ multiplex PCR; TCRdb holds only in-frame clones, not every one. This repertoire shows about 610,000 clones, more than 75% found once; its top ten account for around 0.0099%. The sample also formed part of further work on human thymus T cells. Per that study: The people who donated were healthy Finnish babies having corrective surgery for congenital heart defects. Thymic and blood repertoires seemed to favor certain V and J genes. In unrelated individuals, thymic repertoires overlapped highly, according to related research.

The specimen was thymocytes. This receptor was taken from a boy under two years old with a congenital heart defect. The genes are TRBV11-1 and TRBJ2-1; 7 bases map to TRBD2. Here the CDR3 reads CASRNGRGSHEQFF. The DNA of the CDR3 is TGTGCCAGCAGAAATGGGCGGGGGTCTCATGAGCAGTTCTTC. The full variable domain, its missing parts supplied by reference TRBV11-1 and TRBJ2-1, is EAEVAQSPRYKITEKSQAVAFWCDPISGHATLYWYRQILGQGPELLVQFQDESVVDDSQLPKDRFSAERLKGVDSTLKIQPAELGDSAMYLCASRNGRGSHEQFFGPGTRLTVL.